The rows below give T cell receptor beta chains drawn from one sample of a study of OX40 agonist ivuxolimab in advanced cancers. Using immunoSEQ multiplex PCR, the repertoire was profiled, and TCRdb retains in-frame clones only, with some absent. The table lists nearly 65,000 clones, about nine tenths of them singletons. Sequences were derived from CD4+ or CD8+ T cells sorted from blood, sampled in a trial of the OX40 agonist ivuxolimab. Receptor source: an adult with an advanced solid tumor such as melanoma, head and neck, liver or kidney cancer. The CDR3 runs from the conserved cysteine through the conserved F or W. D genes are given only for firm matches. A clone size is listed for some rows: how often the clone was seen (once, few, many), or a class if it is expanded.

v_call	clone_size	j_call	d_call	cdr3_aa	cdr3_nt
TRBV7-7	NA	TRBJ1-5	NA	CASSLRTMDMHSNQPQHF	TGTGCTAGCAGCTTACGGACGATGGACATGCATTCCAATCAGCCCCAGCATTTT
TRBV6-1	NA	TRBJ2-5	TRBD2	CASIWERGIQETQYF	TGTGCCAGCATCTGGGAGCGGGGGATCCAAGAGACCCAGTACTTC
TRBV29-1	NA	TRBJ2-5	NA	CSVDAGEGETQYF	TGCAGCGTTGACGCAGGGGAAGGGGAGACCCAGTACTTC
TRBV4-1	NA	TRBJ1-2	NA	CAISEGPTGYTF	TGCGCCATTTCCGAGGGGCCCACGGGCTACACCTTC
TRBV9	once	TRBJ2-3	TRBD2	CASSPSGLDNTDTQYF	TGTGCCAGCAGCCCCTCCGGACTAGACAACACAGATACGCAGTATTTT
TRBV7-6	few	TRBJ1-1	NA	CASSLDKNTEAFF	TGTGCCAGCAGCTTAGACAAGAACACTGAAGCTTTCTTT
TRBV28	NA	TRBJ2-7	TRBD1	CASRPTGGIFYEQYF	TGTGCCAGCAGACCGACAGGGGGAATCTTCTACGAGCAGTACTTC
TRBV19	NA	TRBJ1-5	NA	CASRVTGNSNQPQHF	TGTGCCAGTAGGGTGACGGGAAATAGCAATCAGCCCCAGCATTTT
TRBV28	NA	TRBJ2-3	NA	CASSYRIGDTQYF	TGTGCCAGCAGTTACCGTATAGGGGATACGCAGTATTTT
TRBV2	NA	TRBJ2-2	TRBD2	CASEGAGAVGELFF	TGTGCCAGCGAAGGAGCGGGGGCGGTCGGGGAGCTGTTTTTT
TRBV5-4	NA	TRBJ2-1	TRBD2	CASSLASGKLSSYNEQFF	TGTGCCAGCAGCTTGGCTAGCGGGAAACTTAGCTCCTACAATGAGCAGTTCTTC
TRBV7-9	NA	TRBJ1-2	NA	CASSHSETAYGYTF	TGTGCCAGCAGTCATTCGGAAACAGCCTATGGCTACACCTTC
TRBV7-3	NA	TRBJ2-3	TRBD1	CASSSGQGTDTQYF	TGTGCCAGCAGCTCGGGACAGGGCACAGATACGCAGTATTTT
TRBV5-6	NA	TRBJ2-2	NA	CASSTGPGELFF	TGTGCCAGCAGCACGGGCCCCGGGGAGCTGTTTTTT
TRBV9	NA	TRBJ1-6	NA	CASSPKSWSYNSPLHF	TGTGCCAGCAGCCCCAAGAGTTGGTCCTATAATTCACCCCTCCACTTT
TRBV5-1	NA	TRBJ1-1	NA	CASSLRQLSGMNTEAFF	TGCGCCAGCAGCTTGAGGCAGCTCTCGGGAATGAACACTGAAGCTTTCTTT
TRBV29-1	NA	TRBJ1-1	TRBD1	CSVDTTSRGITEAFF	TGCAGCGTTGATACCACCAGCAGGGGGATCACTGAAGCTTTCTTT
TRBV27	NA	TRBJ1-1	NA	CASSLSDAYTEAFF	TGTGCCAGCAGTTTATCGGACGCTTACACTGAAGCTTTCTTT
TRBV4-1	NA	TRBJ2-2	TRBD2	CASSHPGTSGRPNTGELFF	TGCGCCAGCAGCCATCCCGGGACTAGCGGGAGGCCCAACACCGGGGAGCTGTTTTTT
TRBV28	NA	TRBJ2-5	TRBD2	CASSLQGSLAGGETQYF	TGTGCCAGCAGTTTACAGGGGTCGCTAGCGGGAGGCGAGACCCAGTACTTC
TRBV27	NA	TRBJ1-5	NA	CASSSGTLRNQPQHF	TGTGCCAGCAGTTCGGGGACTTTGCGGAACCAGCCCCAGCATTTT
TRBV5-1	NA	TRBJ1-1	NA	CASRTGEEAFF	TGCGCCAGCAGGACGGGGGAGGAAGCTTTCTTT
TRBV29-1	NA	TRBJ1-2	NA	CSVEDPTGFGYTF	TGCAGCGTTGAAGATCCTACAGGGTTTGGCTACACCTTC
TRBV11-2	NA	TRBJ2-3	TRBD2	CASSYTSGGVKAPDTQYF	TGTGCCAGCAGCTATACTAGCGGGGGCGTCAAGGCTCCAGATACGCAGTATTTT
TRBV6-5	NA	TRBJ1-3	NA	CASSYSQPGNTIYF	TGTGCCAGCAGTTACTCCCAACCTGGAAACACCATATATTTT
TRBV11-2	NA	TRBJ1-2	NA	CASSLGGGTSGYGYTF	TGTGCCAGCAGCTTAGGAGGGGGTACATCGGGCTATGGCTACACCTTC
TRBV5-6	few	TRBJ1-5	NA	CASSLGSGIQPQHF	TGTGCCAGCAGCTTGGGAAGTGGGATTCAGCCCCAGCATTTT
TRBV5-6	NA	TRBJ2-3	TRBD2	CASSLASGGADTQYF	TGTGCCAGCAGCTTGGCTAGCGGGGGAGCAGATACGCAGTATTTT
TRBV15	once	TRBJ1-2	NA	CATSRDSLRTYGYTF	TGTGCCACCAGCAGAGATTCTTTGAGAACATACGGCTACACCTTC
TRBV4-2	NA	TRBJ1-1	TRBD1	CASSQVAGGYTEAFF	TGTGCCAGCAGCCAAGTGGCAGGGGGCTACACTGAAGCTTTCTTT